The 25 T cell receptor beta chains given below trace back to one sample, sequenced in a study of blood T cell repertoires in COVID-19. Assay used: immunoSEQ multiplex PCR; TCRdb lists only in-frame clones, some missing. The table shows 200,000 or so clones, with 70% to 90% occurring only once. The specimen was PBMCs or T cells enriched from blood (not recorded which). The receptors were sampled from a man aged 30 to 45 who had recovered from COVID-19.

This chain uses TRBV5-4 with TRBJ2-7; 7 bases are a match to TRBD2. Germline trimming cut 6 bases from V and 4 bases from J; bases unmatched to any gene: 13. Germline V gives CDR1 SGHNT, CDR2 YYREEE (reference sequence). This CDR3 has 15 amino acids. The CDR3 coding sequence is TGTGCCAGCACCTCATCCGGGGGGAATCGGTACGAGCAGTACTTC. This translates into CASTSSGGNRYEQYF.

The V and J genes are TRBV19 and TRBJ1-5, with D possibly being TRBD1 (6 bases). The CDR3 has 13 residues. Germline V gene lookup returns CDR1 LNHDA and CDR2 SQIVND (reference sequence). V was clipped by 6 bases and J by 8 bases, with 14 bases between them. CDR3 sequence reads: CASSRGPGEPQHF. In DNA form, the CDR3 reads TGTGCCAGTAGCCGGGGACCAGGGGAGCCCCAGCATTTT.

The chain combines TRBV30 with TRBJ2-5, with 13 nucleotides matching TRBD2. Germline V gene sequence: CDR1 GTSNPN, CDR2 SVGIG (reference sequence). This CDR3 is 18 amino acids long. V lost 0 bases and J lost 5; bases outside the gene matches: 12. This CDR3 is CAWSVPGLAGLGRETQYF. The CDR3 DNA is TGTGCCTGGAGTGTCCCGGGACTAGCGGGGTTGGGCCGGGAGACCCAGTACTTC.

The V and J genes are TRBV11-2 and TRBJ2-5; TRBD2 aligns across 10 bases. The V gene's germline CDR1 is SGHAT and CDR2 FQNNGV. CDR3 length: 16 amino acids. Trimming removed 4 bases from V and 5 bases from J; junction bases left unmatched: 10. This chain's CDR3 is CASSYRAGGLQETQYF. The DNA of the CDR3 is TGTGCCAGCAGCTACAGAGCGGGGGGGCTTCAGGAGACCCAGTACTTC.

V and J are TRBV7-7 and TRBJ2-2, with 12 bases that match TRBD1. This CDR3 contains 19 residues. With V trimmed by 2 bases and J by 0 bases, 7 bases remained unmatched. The germline CDR1 and CDR2 sequences are SSHAT and FNYEAQ (reference sequence). The CDR3 loop reads CASSLRDRGLQTNTGELFF. CDR3 bases: TGTGCCAGCAGCTTAAGGGACAGGGGGCTTCAAACGAACACCGGGGAGCTGTTTTTT.

This sequence joins TRBV18 and TRBJ2-4, with TRBD2 as a possible D gene (6 bases). The CDR3 is 16 amino acids. V shed 2 bases and J shed 6 bases, with 17 bases lying between them. CDR1 is KGHSH, CDR2 LQKENI, per germline. This CDR3 is CASSPNREQKGNIQYF. The CDR3 DNA follows: TGTGCCAGCTCACCAAACCGGGAGCAAAAAGGAAACATTCAGTACTTC.

The rearrangement uses TRBV5-4 and TRBJ1-1, with 8 bases lining up with TRBD1. The V gene end was trimmed by 2 bases and the J gene end by 1 base; junction bases not matched to a gene: 10. This CDR3 region has 17 residues. Germline loops: CDR1 SGHNT, CDR2 YYREEE (reference sequence). The CDR3 DNA is TGTGCCAGCAGCTTTTCAACAGGGGGTTTTGGGAACACTGAAGCTTTCTTT. Its translation is CASSFSTGGFGNTEAFF. The variable domain in full, with the rest retrieved from reference TRBV5-4 and TRBJ1-1, is ETGVTQSPTHLIKTRGQQVTLRCSSQSGHNTVSWYQQALGQGPQFIFQYYREEENGRGNFPPRFSGLQFPNYSSELNVNALELDDSALYLCASSFSTGGFGNTEAFFGQGTRLTVV.

The rearrangement uses TRBV4-3 and TRBJ2-7; possibly TRBD2 for D (6 bases). The V and J ends lost 1 base and 4 bases respectively, with 20 bases between them. The CDR3 runs to 17 residues. The germline gives CDR1 LGHNA, CDR2 YSLEER. CDR3 in DNA: TGCGCCAGCAGCCAAGCCTACCACGGAGGGATTGAATACGAGCAGTACTTC. Protein sequence: CASSQAYHGGIEYEQYF.

The chain carries TRBV7-2 and TRBJ1-6; 9 bases agree with TRBD1. Germline CDR1 SGHTA, CDR2 FQGNSA. The CDR3 is 14 residues long. Trimming removed 7 bases from V and 7 bases from J; junction bases left unmatched: 5. CDR3 nucleotides: TGTGCCAGCACCCCGGGACAGGGAAATTCACCCCTCCACTTT. Its protein product is CASTPGQGNSPLHF.

The chain joins TRBV27 to TRBJ2-7; 8 nucleotides match TRBD1. V shed 5 bases, J shed 0 bases, and the junction held 9 bases outside the gene matches. The CDR3 covers 16 residues. Germline-derived CDR1 and CDR2 are MNHEY and SMNVEV (reference sequence). The CDR3 nucleotides are TGTGCCAGCAGTCCCGGGACAGGCAGGAGCTCCTACGAGCAGTACTTC. Protein: CASSPGTGRSSYEQYF.

DNA of the CDR3: TGTGCCAGCAGCGTAGACGGTTTTTTGAACACTGAAGCTTTCTTT. Translation gives CASSVDGFLNTEAFF. The gene calls are TRBV9 and TRBJ1-1; D is unresolved. The CDR3 is 15 residues long. Germline CDR1 and CDR2: SGDLS and YYNGEE. V lost 0 bases and J lost 0, with 9 bases in between.

The chain's CDR3 is CASSKGGDPRGHTEAFF. For the CDR3, the DNA is TGTGCCAGCAGCAAAGGAGGGGACCCGAGGGGGCACACTGAAGCTTTCTTT. The V call is TRBV21-1, the J call TRBJ1-1; the table's D call, TRBD1, was not checked against the DNA. TRBV21-1 is marked as a pseudogene. CDR3 length equals 17 residues.

The chain links TRBV7-2 to TRBJ2-1; D is perhaps TRBD2 (7 bases). CDR3 length: 15 residues. Per the germline V gene, CDR1 is SGHTA and CDR2 is FQGNSA. Trimming cost V 3 bases and J 8 bases, with 17 bases left between them. The CDR3 nucleotides are TGTGCCAGCAGCTTGGGGGGGCCAGAAAGGGATGAGCAGTTCTTC. It encodes CASSLGGPERDEQFF.

This clone was counted a single time. This chain connects TRBV10-3 to TRBJ1-1; 8 nucleotides match TRBD1. V gave up 4 bases and J gave up 6 bases; unmatched junction bases: 10. The CDR3 has 15 residues. Germline CDR1 is ENHRY and CDR2 is SYGVKD. CDR3 DNA sequence: TGTGCCATCAGTGGGCAGGGACAGGTACTCGCTGAAGCTTTCTTT. It yields the protein CAISGQGQVLAEAFF.

Details on this clone: Its ends do not fully match the called genes, so a read error is possible. The chain carries TRBV16 and TRBJ2-2, with D unclear. The CDR3 is 13 amino acids. Per the germline V gene, CDR1 is KGHSY and CDR2 is FQNENV. The CDR3 sequence is CASNRDNIGELFF. For the CDR3, the DNA is TGTGCCAGCAATCGTGACAACATCGGGGAGCTGTTTTTT.

V usage is TRBV4-1 and J usage is TRBJ2-3; 7 bases fit TRBD2. CDR1 and CDR2 (germline): MGHRA, YSYEKL. Unmatched junction bases numbered 12, after V lost 1 base and J lost 2 bases. This CDR3 region has 18 residues. As DNA, the CDR3 is TGCGCCAGCAGCCAAGGGGAGCGCGGGGGAGATAACACAGATACGCAGTATTTT. The encoded protein is CASSQGERGGDNTDTQYF.

The rearrangement joins TRBV24-1 to TRBJ2-1; 16 nucleotides line up with TRBD2. This CDR3 region has 15 residues. The trim removed 6 bases at V and 7 bases at J, leaving 2 bases unmatched. Germline V gene lookup returns CDR1 KGHDR and CDR2 SFDVKD. The CDR3 DNA reads TGTGCCACCAGTAGGGGACTAGCGGGGGGGAATGAGCAGTTCTTC. Translation gives CATSRGLAGGNEQFF.

The J gene is TRBJ2-7, the V gene TRBV28, with D tentatively TRBD1 (5 bases). Looked up from germline, CDR1 is MDHEN and CDR2 is SYDVKM. The CDR3 extends over 12 amino acids. Trimming cost V 3 bases and J 5 bases, with 8 bases left between them. CDR3 sequence: CASSLTVNEQYF. The CDR3 nucleotides read TGTGCCAGCAGTTTGACAGTCAACGAGCAGTACTTC. The full variable domain, with the rest looked up from reference TRBV28 and TRBJ2-7, is DVKVTQSSRYLVKRTGEKVFLECVQDMDHENMFWYRQDPGLGLRLIYFSYDVKMKEKGDIPEGYSVSREKKERFSLILESASTNQTSMYLCASSLTVNEQYFGPGTRLTVT.

The chain recombines TRBV14 with TRBJ1-2; no definite D call. CDR3 length equals 14 residues. Trimming removed 4 bases from V and 2 bases from J, with 11 bases in between. CDR1 SGHDN and CDR2 FVKESK come from the germline V gene. CDR3 sequence: CASSPLDKNYGYTF. In DNA form, the CDR3 reads TGTGCCAGCAGCCCATTAGACAAAAACTATGGCTACACCTTC.

This clone is a singleton in its sample. The V call is TRBV19, the J call TRBJ1-5; TRBD1 matches at 9 bases. This CDR3 is built from 15 residues. V lost 5 bases and J lost 5; bases outside the gene matches: 7. Germline V gives CDR1 LNHDA, CDR2 SQIVND (reference sequence). The CDR3 loop is CASSGSTGGHQPQHF. The CDR3 nucleotides are TGTGCCAGTAGTGGATCGACAGGGGGTCATCAGCCCCAGCATTTT.

The chain is built from TRBV7-2 and TRBJ1-2; a possible D gene is TRBD1 (5 bases). Germline CDR1 and CDR2: SGHTA and FQGNSA. V lost 1 base to trimming and J lost 5 bases, with 11 bases between them. There are 14 residues in the CDR3. Written as DNA, the CDR3 is TGTGCCAGCAGCTTAGGGGGCCCCCTTTATGGCTACACCTTC. Amino acids: CASSLGGPLYGYTF.

The rearrangement uses TRBV4-1 and TRBJ1-1, with 10 bases identical to TRBD1. The CDR3 runs 20 residues. Losses at the gene ends were 2 bases for V and 3 bases for J; bases not matched to a gene: 18. Germline loops: CDR1 MGHRA, CDR2 YSYEKL. This chain's CDR3 is CASSQPLTGTGAPGDTEAFF. The CDR3 DNA reads as TGCGCCAGCAGCCAACCACTGACCGGGACAGGGGCCCCGGGGGACACTGAAGCTTTCTTT.

The chain is built from TRBV11-2 and TRBJ2-7, with 7 nucleotides matching TRBD1. CDR3 length equals 15 residues. Per the germline V gene, CDR1 is SGHAT and CDR2 is FQNNGV. The V segment lost 4 bases and the J segment 7 bases; nucleotides outside the gene matches: 13. The chain's CDR3 is CASSSLGTGVKEQYF. The CDR3 bases are TGTGCCAGCAGCTCCCTCGGTACAGGGGTTAAAGAGCAGTACTTC.

The chain carries TRBV6-5 and TRBJ1-4; D is unresolved. V was trimmed by 11 bases and J by 3 bases, leaving 10 bases between them. This CDR3 comprises 12 residues. Germline lookup yields CDR1 MNHEY and CDR2 SVGAGI. This CDR3 reads CASLSSNEKLFF. For the CDR3, the DNA is TGTGCCTCCTTATCGTCTAATGAAAAACTGTTTTTT.

The chain combines TRBV7-3 with TRBJ1-1; D not resolved. V shed 2 bases and J shed 6 bases, with 10 bases lying between them. CDR3 length equals 13 residues. The germline V gene has CDR1 SGHTA and CDR2 FQGTGA. This CDR3 reads CASSLLRVPEAFF. The CDR3 coding sequence is TGTGCCAGCAGCTTATTGAGGGTCCCTGAAGCTTTCTTT. Full variable domain (outside the CDR3, taken from reference TRBV7-3 and TRBJ1-1): GAGVSQTPSNKVTEKGKYVELRCDPISGHTALYWYRQSLGQGPEFLIYFQGTGAADDSGLPNDRFFAVRPEGSVSTLKIQRTERGDSAVYLCASSLLRVPEAFFGQGTRLTVV.